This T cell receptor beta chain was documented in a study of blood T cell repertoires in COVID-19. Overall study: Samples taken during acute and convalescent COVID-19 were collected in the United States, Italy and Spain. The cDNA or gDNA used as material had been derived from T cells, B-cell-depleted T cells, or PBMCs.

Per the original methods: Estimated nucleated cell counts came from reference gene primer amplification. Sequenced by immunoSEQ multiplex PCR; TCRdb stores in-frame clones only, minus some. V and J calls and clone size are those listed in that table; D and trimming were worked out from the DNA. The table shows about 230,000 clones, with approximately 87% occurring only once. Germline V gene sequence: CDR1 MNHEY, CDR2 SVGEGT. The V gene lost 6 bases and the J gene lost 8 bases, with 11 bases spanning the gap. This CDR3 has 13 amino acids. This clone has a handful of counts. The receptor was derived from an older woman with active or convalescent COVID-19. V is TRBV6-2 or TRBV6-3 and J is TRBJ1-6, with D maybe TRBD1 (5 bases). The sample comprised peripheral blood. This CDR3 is CASSTTGDSPLHF. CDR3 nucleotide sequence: TGTGCCAGCAGCACAACGGGGGATTCACCCCTCCACTTT.